One sample yielded the 28 T cell receptor beta chains listed below, sequenced in a study of human T cells and chemical hapten exposure. TCRdb recomputed calls from the RACE reads with MiXCR, one row per CDR3 protein. The sample has tens of thousands of distinct CDR3 sequences; 8.5% to 14% are singletons. The time point: patch test 3, about 24 weeks after DPC sensitization. The treatment was: therapeutic diphenylcyclopropenone sensitization with weekly scalp DPC. This specimen consisted of whole blood, obtained in connection with sensitization to the hapten diphenylcyclopropenone (DPC). These receptors all stem from a woman aged 45-65 years with alopecia areata. Some clones in this sample may be carry-over from other donors' samples.

A note on this clonotype: Just one base apart from a much larger clone, this may be a read error. The chain employs TRBV6-1 and TRBJ2-7; no clear D gene. The length of the CDR3 is 13 residues. V dropped 11 bases and J dropped 3 bases, with 17 bases sitting between them. Germline CDR1 is MNHNS and CDR2 is SASEGT. The CDR3 coding sequence is TGTGCCTGCAAGTCATTCACAGACTACGAGCAGTACTTC. Translating it yields CACKSFTDYEQYF.

This clonotype came up many times. V usage is TRBV11-2 and J usage is TRBJ2-7, with D possibly TRBD1 on 6 matching bases. The CDR3 runs 14 residues. Germline lookup yields CDR1 SGHAT and CDR2 FQNNGV. V shed 5 bases and J shed 2 bases, with 13 bases lying between them. CDR3 amino acids: CASSRSDSAYEQYF. The CDR3 nucleotides read TGTGCCAGCAGCCGCTCGGACAGCGCCTACGAGCAGTACTTC.

This clonotype was seen at least ten times. The chain recombines TRBV18 with TRBJ1-4; D not certain. Germline CDR1 is KGHSH and CDR2 is LQKENI. The ends were cut back, 3 bases at V and 3 bases at J, with 11 bases in the middle. This CDR3 spans 15 amino acids. CDR3 region: CASSPNEDSNEKLFF. CDR3 coding DNA: TGTGCCAGCTCACCCAATGAGGATTCTAATGAAAAACTGTTTTTT. The variable domain in full, completed from reference TRBV18 and TRBJ1-4, reads NAGVMQNPRHLVRRRGQEARLRCSPMKGHSHVYWYRQLPEEGLKFMVYLQKENIIDESGMPKERFSAEFPKEGPSILRIQQVVRGDSAAYFCASSPNEDSNEKLFFGSGTQLSVL.

Ten or more counts support this clonotype. V is TRBV6-6 and J is TRBJ1-1; TRBD1 is a possible D gene (5 bases). CDR3 length: 15 amino acids. Germline V gene sequence: CDR1 MNHNY, CDR2 SVGAGI (reference sequence). The V and J ends lost 4 bases and 3 bases respectively, with 15 bases between them. The DNA of the CDR3 is TGTGCCAGCAGTTCCCGGGGGAGGGCGGACACTGAAGCTTTCTTT. Translated: CASSSRGRADTEAFF.

This clonotype showed up just a few times. J is TRBJ1-5 and V is TRBV29-1; perhaps TRBD1 as D (5 bases). Germline assignment: CDR1 SQVTM and CDR2 ANQGSEA. Trimming removed 2 bases from V and 2 bases from J, with 10 bases in between. The CDR3 spans 14 residues. For the CDR3, the DNA is TGCAGCGTTGAAATGGGGGTAGGCAATCAGCCCCAGCATTTT. As protein: CSVEMGVGNQPQHF.

This clonotype was seen only a few times. The chain joins TRBV5-4 to TRBJ1-2; 8 bases match TRBD1. This CDR3 comprises 13 residues. Germline trimming cut 0 bases from V and 6 bases from J; bases unmatched to any gene: 1. CDR1 is SGHNT and CDR2 is YYREEE in the germline V gene (reference sequence). The CDR3, as DNA: TGTGCCAGCAGCTTGGACAGGGGGAATGGCTACACCTTC. Residues: CASSLDRGNGYTF.

This clonotype was picked up a small number of times. V usage is TRBV4-2 and J usage is TRBJ1-4; D not certain. V lost 0 bases, J lost 7 bases, and 6 bases lay in between. This CDR3 contains 13 residues. The V gene's germline CDR1 is LGHNA and CDR2 YNFKEQ. The DNA for the CDR3 is TGTGCCAGCAGCCAAGACTGGGGTGAAAAACTGTTTTTT. As protein: CASSQDWGEKLFF.

This clonotype has a count of ten or more. The chain links TRBV6-4 to TRBJ2-1; 9 bases line up with TRBD2. CDR1 and CDR2 from the germline V gene are MRHNA and SNTAGT. The CDR3 consists of 15 residues. V shed 2 bases and J 6 bases; nucleotides not matched to a gene: 5. CDR3 nucleotide sequence: TGTGCCAGCAGTGACAATAGCGGGAGCACCAATGAGCAGTTCTTC. Translated: CASSDNSGSTNEQFF.

V usage is TRBV14 and J usage is TRBJ2-3; 7 bases match TRBD2. CDR3 size: 16 residues. The germline gives CDR1 SGHDN, CDR2 FVKESK. J gave up 1 base and V 1 base, and 5 bases lay outside the gene matches. The CDR3 nucleotides read TGTGCCAGCAGCCAAGTGGCGGGAGCGGGCACAGATACGCAGTATTTT. The encoded protein is CASSQVAGAGTDTQYF.

This chain uses TRBV27 with TRBJ2-7; 9 bases are a match to TRBD2. V gave up 5 bases and J gave up 2 bases; unmatched junction bases: 4. Germline CDR1 is MNHEY and CDR2 is SMNVEV (reference sequence). The CDR3 runs to 14 residues. This chain's CDR3 is CASSQSGGTYEQYF. CDR3 bases: TGTGCCAGCAGTCAAAGCGGGGGGACCTACGAGCAGTACTTC.

In this sample, this clonotype turned up once. The chain has TRBV7-2 and TRBJ2-2; no firm D call. Germline lookup yields CDR1 SGHTA and CDR2 FQGNSA. The ends were cut back, 4 bases at V and 9 bases at J, with 12 bases in the middle. This CDR3 is 13 amino acids long. For the CDR3, the DNA is TGTGCCAGCAGCTCCTCTTTTAGAAGGGAGCTGTTTTTT. This codes for CASSSSFRRELFF.

The chain carries TRBV7-9 and TRBJ2-7; TRBD1 matches 7 bases. This CDR3 contains 12 residues. V shed 6 bases, J shed 4 bases, and the junction held 3 bases outside the gene matches. The germline V gene has CDR1 SEHNR and CDR2 FQNEAQ (reference sequence). The chain's CDR3 is CASRQTGYEQYF. DNA for the CDR3: TGTGCCAGCAGACAGACAGGGTACGAGCAGTACTTC.

This clonotype was counted ten times or more. The V call is TRBV18, the J call TRBJ1-5; TRBD1 agrees at 8 bases. CDR1 and CDR2 (germline): KGHSH, LQKENI. The CDR3 runs 19 residues. V lost 5 bases to trimming and J lost 4 bases; unmatched junction nucleotides: 19. CDR3 amino acids: CASSFVPWGDRGRNQPQHF. The CDR3 coding sequence is TGTGCCAGCTCATTCGTACCGTGGGGAGACAGGGGACGTAATCAGCCCCAGCATTTT.

The table lists this clonotype with a few counts. The chain joins TRBV12-3 or TRBV12-4 to TRBJ2-2; D is unclear. The CDR3 has 13 amino acids. V was clipped by 8 bases and J by 5 bases, with 12 bases between them. CDR3 nucleotide sequence: TGTGCCAGCCTGGTAGAATTGACCGGGGAGCTGTTTTTT. Translated, it gives CASLVELTGELFF.

This clonotype was counted ten times or more. The chain combines TRBV27 with TRBJ1-6, with TRBD1 as a possible D gene (6 bases). Trimming removed 3 bases from V and 8 bases from J, with 11 bases in between. Germline CDR1 and CDR2: MNHEY and SMNVEV (reference sequence). This CDR3 contains 14 residues. The CDR3 sequence is CASSFQGWHSPLHF. Here the CDR3 DNA reads TGTGCCAGCAGTTTCCAGGGGTGGCATTCACCCCTCCACTTT.

This clonotype was seen a few times. J is TRBJ2-7 and V is TRBV12-3 or TRBV12-4, with unresolved D. The V end lost 3 bases, the J end lost 6 bases, and 15 bases lay between the germline ends. This CDR3 spans 14 amino acids. DNA for the CDR3: TGTGCCAGCAGTTTGGCCGGATCCTCTGGCGAGCAGTACTTC. Amino acids: CASSLAGSSGEQYF.

This clonotype appeared a few times. The chain has TRBV7-2 and TRBJ2-3; D is uncertain. From germline, CDR1 is SGHTA and CDR2 FQGNSA. Trimming stripped 5 bases from V and 5 bases from J, with 8 bases between. This CDR3 region has 12 residues. In DNA form, the CDR3 reads TGTGCCAGCAGCCCCCGGTTAGATACGCAGTATTTT. It translates to CASSPRLDTQYF.

This chain uses TRBV24-1 with TRBJ2-6; maybe TRBD1 (6 bases). V was trimmed by 3 bases and J by 2 bases, leaving 10 bases between them. In germline, CDR1 is KGHDR, CDR2 SFDVKD. This CDR3 is built from 16 residues. The DNA for the CDR3 is TGTGCCACCAGTGATCCAGCAGGGGCTGGGGCCAACGTCCTGACTTTC. This translates into CATSDPAGAGANVLTF.

In this sample, this clonotype turned up a few times. The chain uses TRBV4-2 and TRBJ2-5; TRBD2 matches at 9 bases. Germline lookup yields CDR1 LGHNA and CDR2 YNFKEQ. The CDR3 is made up of 15 amino acids. Unmatched junction bases numbered 6, after V lost 1 base and J lost 6 bases. The CDR3: CASSQGYSGGQTQYF. CDR3 DNA sequence: TGTGCCAGCAGCCAAGGTTATAGCGGGGGTCAGACCCAGTACTTC.

This clonotype was observed a few times. The rearrangement links TRBV28 to TRBJ1-2; D not certain. V was trimmed by 3 bases and J by 1 base, leaving 12 bases between them. CDR3 length equals 15 residues. Germline V lookup: CDR1 MDHEN, CDR2 SYDVKM. CDR3: CASSFPATLNYGYTF. For the CDR3, the DNA is TGTGCCAGCAGTTTCCCCGCGACCCTTAACTATGGCTACACCTTC.

The chain has TRBV7-9 and TRBJ2-3, with unresolved D. The CDR3 runs 15 residues. The germline V gene encodes CDR1 SEHNR and CDR2 FQNEAQ (reference sequence). V was clipped by 2 bases and J by 2 bases, with 11 bases between them. CDR3 sequence: CASSLLFGHTDTQYF. CDR3 nucleotide sequence: TGTGCCAGCAGCTTACTTTTCGGGCACACAGATACGCAGTATTTT.

This clonotype was found a few times. The J gene is TRBJ2-3, the V gene TRBV7-2, with 7 bases fitting TRBD1. From germline, CDR1 is SGHTA and CDR2 FQGNSA. This CDR3 contains 14 residues. With V trimmed by 3 bases and J by 2 bases, 2 bases remained unmatched. For the CDR3, the DNA is TGTGCCAGCAGCTTGGGACAGATCACAGATACGCAGTATTTT. It is translated as CASSLGQITDTQYF.

This clonotype showed up many times. The CDR3 sequence is CASSLDPVLAGGAEQFF. DNA of the CDR3: TGTGCCAGCAGCTTAGACCCTGTGCTAGCGGGGGGGGCTGAGCAGTTCTTC. The V gene is TRBV7-9, the J gene TRBJ2-1; 12 positions agree with TRBD2. Germline assignment: CDR1 SEHNR and CDR2 FQNEAQ (reference sequence). There are 17 residues in the CDR3. The trim removed 1 base at V and 9 bases at J, leaving 10 bases unmatched.

There are a few counts of this clonotype. The chain uses TRBV20-1 and TRBJ2-1; possibly TRBD1 or TRBD2 for D (5 bases each). The CDR3 runs to 12 residues. Per germline, CDR1 DFQATT and CDR2 SNEGSKA (reference sequence). V lost 6 bases, J lost 5 bases, and 11 bases lay in between. This chain's CDR3 is CSAGKGDNEQFF. CDR3 sequence (DNA): TGCAGTGCCGGGAAAGGGGACAATGAGCAGTTCTTC.

This clonotype has a count of ten or more. The V and J genes are TRBV12-3 or TRBV12-4 and TRBJ1-5, with D tentatively TRBD1 (6 bases). The CDR3 covers 12 residues. Trimming took 6 bases from V and 6 from J, leaving 9 bases between them. CDR3 loop: CASRLGGQPQHF. The CDR3 nucleotides are TGTGCCAGCAGGCTAGGGGGTCAGCCCCAGCATTTT.

This clonotype was seen more than once but under ten times. This chain uses TRBV6-5 with TRBJ1-6; TRBD1 matches at 9 bases. Unmatched junction bases numbered 6, after V lost 5 bases and J lost 10 bases. CDR3 length: 14 residues. Germline V gives CDR1 MNHEY, CDR2 SVGAGI. CDR3 residues: CASSRGQGWSPLHF. CDR3 nucleotide sequence: TGTGCCAGCAGTCGTGGACAGGGGTGGTCACCCCTCCACTTT.

The gene calls are TRBV7-2 and TRBJ2-3; D possibly corresponds to TRBD1 (6 bases). This CDR3 contains 14 residues. V was cut by 5 bases and J by 4 bases, with 13 bases left in between. CDR1 is SGHTA and CDR2 is FQGNSA in the germline V gene. This CDR3 is CASSRGQTPDTQYF. The CDR3 DNA reads as TGTGCCAGCAGCCGCGGACAGACTCCAGATACGCAGTATTTT.

In its sample, this clonotype was seen many times. The J gene is TRBJ2-3, the V gene TRBV6-5, with no clear D. V shed 0 bases and J shed 6 bases, with 10 bases lying between them. Germline lookup yields CDR1 MNHEY and CDR2 SVGAGI. This CDR3 comprises 14 residues. The CDR3 nucleotides read TGTGCCAGCAGTTACTCCGACCGTTCTGATACGCAGTATTTT. Protein: CASSYSDRSDTQYF.